This T cell receptor beta chain was observed in a study of blood T cell repertoires in COVID-19. Study as a whole: T cells, B-cell-depleted T cells, or PBMCs provided the cDNA or gDNA that served as material.

This clone was observed a few times. This table comes from immunoSEQ multiplex PCR, and its TCRdb copy is limited to in-frame clones, with some not included. The sample has about 30,000 clones, 80% to 90% seen once. The sequenced material came from peripheral blood. The source is a human donor in a cohort sampled during active COVID-19.

CDR3 nucleotides: TGTGCCAGCAGCGACCTGACAGGGGGGAAGTACTTC. It encodes CASSDLTGGKYF. The V and J genes are TRBV27 and TRBJ2-7; TRBD1 matches 9 bases. The CDR3 sequence is 12 residues long. Germline CDR1 reads MNHEY; CDR2 reads SMNVEV (reference sequence). With 6 bases clipped from V and 11 bases from J, the junction kept 8 bases outside the gene matches.